These T cell receptor beta chains were read from a single sample in a study of monozygotic twins with inflammatory bowel disease. With the 5' RACE reads reprocessed, TCRdb shows one record per CDR3 protein and no DNA. The sample data list a few hundred thousand distinct CDR3 sequences. Source material: blood. These receptors were obtained from a human donor with ulcerative colitis or Crohn's disease, or a healthy co-twin of an affected twin (not recorded which). Each CDR3 is given with its conserved first and last residue.

>TRBJ1-2|TRBV9
CASSVARDRIFGYTF
>TRBJ1-5|TRBV20-1
CSARDPGSTDDQPQHF
>TRBJ1-1|TRBV7-2
CASSWAGATEAFF
>TRBJ1-5|TRBV19
CASSITGTGGENQPQHF
>TRBJ2-7|TRBV28
CASSLVWGSQYF
>TRBJ2-6|TRBV20-1
CSARDPLLGANVLTF
>TRBJ2-5|TRBV5-1
CASILSALKETQYF
>TRBJ2-7|TRBV11-2
CASSPRDGGKPHEQYF
>TRBJ2-1|TRBV7-7
CASSLARRGEQFF
>TRBJ1-4|TRBV6-5
CASSYGQGAGSLFF
>TRBJ1-4|TRBV2
CASSQFRTGGEKLFF
>TRBJ2-7|TRBV5-1
CASSSQGAGTSYEQYF
>TRBJ2-5|TRBV21-1
CASTNPGSIPGQEQETQYF
>TRBJ1-4|TRBV12-3/TRBV12-4
CASSRLVATNEKLFF
>TRBJ1-3|TRBV5-1
CASSRGGDRASAGNTIYF
>TRBJ2-2|TRBV7-6
CASSAIGTSSNTGELFF
>TRBJ2-1|TRBV5-1
CASSLLRSGFNEQFF